A selection of T cell receptor beta chains follows, all from one sample in a study of human T cells and chemical hapten exposure. TCRdb fed the RACE reads into MiXCR, producing one record per CDR3 protein. Here the sample spans about 92,000 distinct CDR3 sequences, around 9.6% being singletons. The source was whole blood, collected in connection with sensitization to the hapten diphenylcyclopropenone (DPC). These receptor sequences come from a woman aged 40-49 years with alopecia areata. Some clones in this sample may be carry-over from other donors' samples. Both conserved end residues are part of each CDR3. Each record gives: clone size, D gene, J gene, V gene, CDR3 DNA, CDR3 protein. A D gene is named only where the DNA matches it firmly. For some rows the clone size is stated as once, few or many, or as a class when expanded; others skip it.

abundance: few
d_gene: TRBD2
j_gene: TRBJ2-3
v_gene: TRBV4-1
CDR3nt: TGCGCCAGCAGCCTCCGGACCGGGACTAGCGGGGGCTATAATGAGGATACGCAGTATTTT
CDR3aa: CASSLRTGTSGGYNEDTQYF

abundance: many
d_gene: NA
j_gene: TRBJ2-3
v_gene: TRBV6-5
CDR3nt: TGTGCCAGCAGTCTCCTTTTAGGCAGCACAGATACGCAGTATTTT
CDR3aa: CASSLLLGSTDTQYF

abundance: few
d_gene: NA
j_gene: TRBJ2-7
v_gene: TRBV7-9
CDR3nt: TGTGCCAGCAGCTTAGCGGTATCCATCAGCCGCGAGCAGTACTTC
CDR3aa: CASSLAVSISREQYF

abundance: few
d_gene: TRBD1
j_gene: TRBJ1-3
v_gene: TRBV6-5
CDR3nt: TGTGCCAGCAGTTACTCCGCGACAGGGACTTCAATATATTTT
CDR3aa: CASSYSATGTSIYF

abundance: NA
d_gene: TRBD1
j_gene: TRBJ1-1
v_gene: TRBV6-5
CDR3nt: TGTGCCAGCAGTCGGACAGGGGCCATGAACACTGAAGCTTTCTTT
CDR3aa: CASSRTGAMNTEAFF

abundance: NA
d_gene: TRBD1
j_gene: TRBJ2-7
v_gene: TRBV6-5
CDR3nt: TGTGCCAGCACCCCGGACAGGGCGCCCTACGAGCAGTACTTC
CDR3aa: CASTPDRAPYEQYF

abundance: few
d_gene: TRBD2
j_gene: TRBJ2-3
v_gene: TRBV12-3/TRBV12-4
CDR3nt: TGTGCCAGCAGTTCTCGACTAGCGGGACGCTTCGGGGATACGCAGTATTTT
CDR3aa: CASSSRLAGRFGDTQYF

abundance: NA
d_gene: NA
j_gene: TRBJ2-3
v_gene: TRBV7-6
CDR3nt: TGTGCCGGGAGCCGAAGGGCGGAGAACAGGGTTCGGAATAGCGATACGCAGTATTTT
CDR3aa: CAGSRRAENRVRNSDTQYF

abundance: many
d_gene: NA
j_gene: TRBJ2-1
v_gene: TRBV6-6
CDR3nt: TGTGCCAGCAGTTCGCAAGGGGGGGTAGCGAAGAATGAGCAGTTCTTC
CDR3aa: CASSSQGGVAKNEQFF

abundance: few
d_gene: NA
j_gene: TRBJ2-7
v_gene: TRBV6-2/TRBV6-3
CDR3nt: TGTGCCAGCAGAACCTCGGGCTTTTCCTACGAGCAGTACTTC
CDR3aa: CASRTSGFSYEQYF

abundance: NA
d_gene: NA
j_gene: TRBJ1-1
v_gene: TRBV12-3/TRBV12-4
CDR3nt: TGTGCCAGCAGTTTAAATGGCGTCGGAAACTCTGAAGCTTTCTTT
CDR3aa: CASSLNGVGNSEAFF

abundance: many
d_gene: TRBD1
j_gene: TRBJ1-1
v_gene: TRBV6-6
CDR3nt: TGTGCCAGCAGTCTCCCCACAGGGGGCATCGAAGCTTTCTTT
CDR3aa: CASSLPTGGIEAFF

abundance: many
d_gene: NA
j_gene: TRBJ1-4
v_gene: TRBV4-3
CDR3nt: TGCGCCAGCAGCCAACTTGCAACTAATGAAAAACTGTTTTTT
CDR3aa: CASSQLATNEKLFF

abundance: NA
d_gene: NA
j_gene: TRBJ2-7
v_gene: TRBV6-5
CDR3nt: TGTGCCAGCAGTTACTCTTCCTCAGCTGCCGAGCAGTACTTC
CDR3aa: CASSYSSSAAEQYF

abundance: many
d_gene: NA
j_gene: TRBJ2-3
v_gene: TRBV3-1
CDR3nt: TGTGCCAGCAGCCGCGTACAGGACCCTAGCACAGATACGCAGTATTTT
CDR3aa: CASSRVQDPSTDTQYF

abundance: few
d_gene: NA
j_gene: TRBJ2-7
v_gene: TRBV12-3/TRBV12-4
CDR3nt: TGTGCCAGCCGATCCCCAGGGAACGAGCAGTACTTC
CDR3aa: CASRSPGNEQYF

abundance: few
d_gene: NA
j_gene: TRBJ2-7
v_gene: TRBV7-9
CDR3nt: TGTGCCAGCAGCCTGGCCGGGGCCACCCTCTCCTACGAGCAGTACTTC
CDR3aa: CASSLAGATLSYEQYF

abundance: few
d_gene: NA
j_gene: TRBJ1-5
v_gene: TRBV7-2
CDR3nt: TGTGCCAGCAGCCCCCGGGACGCAGTCCAGCCCCAGCATTTT
CDR3aa: CASSPRDAVQPQHF